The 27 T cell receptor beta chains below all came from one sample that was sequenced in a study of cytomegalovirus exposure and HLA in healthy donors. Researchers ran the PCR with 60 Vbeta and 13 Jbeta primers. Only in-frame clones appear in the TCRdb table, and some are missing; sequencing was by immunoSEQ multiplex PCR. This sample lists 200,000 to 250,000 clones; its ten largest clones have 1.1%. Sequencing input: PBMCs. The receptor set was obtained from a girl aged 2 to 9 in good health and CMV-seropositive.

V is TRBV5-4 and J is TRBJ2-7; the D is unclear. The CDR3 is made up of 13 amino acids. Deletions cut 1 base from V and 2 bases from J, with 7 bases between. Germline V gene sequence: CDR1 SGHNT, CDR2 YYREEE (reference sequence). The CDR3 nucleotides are TGTGCCAGCAGCTTGTTTACGGCCTACGAGCAGTACTTC. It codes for CASSLFTAYEQYF.

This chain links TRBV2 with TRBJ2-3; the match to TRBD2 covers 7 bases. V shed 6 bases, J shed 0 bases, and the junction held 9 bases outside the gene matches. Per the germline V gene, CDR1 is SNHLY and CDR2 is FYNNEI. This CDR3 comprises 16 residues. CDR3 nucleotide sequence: TGTGCCAGCAGGCTACGACTAGCTGGTAGCACAGATACGCAGTATTTT. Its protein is CASRLRLAGSTDTQYF. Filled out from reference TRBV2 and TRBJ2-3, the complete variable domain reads EPEVTQTPSHQVTQMGQEVILRCVPISNHLYFYWYRQILGQKVEFLVSFYNNEISEKSEIFDDQFSVERPDGSNFTLKIRSTKLEDSAMYFCASRLRLAGSTDTQYFGPGTRLTVL.

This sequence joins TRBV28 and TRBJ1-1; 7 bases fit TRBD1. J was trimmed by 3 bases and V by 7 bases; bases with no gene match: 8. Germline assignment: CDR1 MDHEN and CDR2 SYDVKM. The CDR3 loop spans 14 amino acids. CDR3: CASTLSGGHTEAFF. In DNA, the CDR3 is TGTGCCAGCACCCTATCAGGGGGACACACTGAAGCTTTCTTT.

The DNA of the CDR3 is TGTGCCAGCAGCTTAGGGACTAGCATATCTACAGATACGCAGTATTTT. It translates to CASSLGTSISTDTQYF. This chain uses TRBV7-9 with TRBJ2-3, with TRBD2 matching over 8 bases. V lost 1 base to trimming and J lost 3 bases; unmatched junction nucleotides: 6. Germline V gene sequence: CDR1 SEHNR, CDR2 FQNEAQ (reference sequence). The CDR3 has 16 residues.

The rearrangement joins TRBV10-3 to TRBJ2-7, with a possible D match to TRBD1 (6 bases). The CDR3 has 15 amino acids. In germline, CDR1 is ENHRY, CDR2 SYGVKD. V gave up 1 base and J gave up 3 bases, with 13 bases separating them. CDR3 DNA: TGTGCCATCAGTGAGTTGAGGGACACCCACTACGAGCAGTACTTC. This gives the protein CAISELRDTHYEQYF.

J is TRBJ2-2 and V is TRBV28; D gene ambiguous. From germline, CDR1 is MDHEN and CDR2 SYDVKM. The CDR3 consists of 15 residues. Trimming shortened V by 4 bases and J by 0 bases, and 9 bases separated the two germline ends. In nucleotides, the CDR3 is TGTGCCAGCAGTTACCAGGTTACGAACACCGGGGAGCTGTTTTTT. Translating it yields CASSYQVTNTGELFF.

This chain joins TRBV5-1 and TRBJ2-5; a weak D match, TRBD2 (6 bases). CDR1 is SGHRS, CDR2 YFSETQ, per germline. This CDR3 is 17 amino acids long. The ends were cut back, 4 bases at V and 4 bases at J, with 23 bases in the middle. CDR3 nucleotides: TGCGCCAGCAGCCCGGGAGATATAGTGGGCCGGGGAGAGACCCAGTACTTC. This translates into CASSPGDIVGRGETQYF.

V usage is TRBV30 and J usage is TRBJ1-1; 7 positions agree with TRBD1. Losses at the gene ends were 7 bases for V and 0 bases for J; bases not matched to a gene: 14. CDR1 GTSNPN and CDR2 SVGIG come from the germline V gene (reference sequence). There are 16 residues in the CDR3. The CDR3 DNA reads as TGTGCCTTCTTCCCGGACAGGCGATATATGAACACTGAAGCTTTCTTT. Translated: CAFFPDRRYMNTEAFF. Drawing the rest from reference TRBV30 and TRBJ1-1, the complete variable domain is SQTIHQWPATLVQPVGSPLSLECTVEGTSNPNLYWYRQAAGRGLQLLFYSVGIGQISSEVPQNLSASRPQDRQFILSSKKLLLSDSGFYLCAFFPDRRYMNTEAFFGQGTRLTVV.

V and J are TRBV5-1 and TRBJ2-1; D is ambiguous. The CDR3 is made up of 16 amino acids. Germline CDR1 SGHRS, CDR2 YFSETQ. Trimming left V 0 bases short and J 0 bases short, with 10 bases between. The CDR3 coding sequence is TGCGCCAGCAGCTTGGTTGAGGTCAGCTCCTACAATGAGCAGTTCTTC. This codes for CASSLVEVSSYNEQFF.

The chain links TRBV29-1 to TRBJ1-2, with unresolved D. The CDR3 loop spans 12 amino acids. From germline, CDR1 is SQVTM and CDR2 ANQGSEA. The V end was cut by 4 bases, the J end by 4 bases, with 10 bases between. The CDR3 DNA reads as TGCAGCGTTGTCCCTGGGCCCTATGGCTACACCTTC. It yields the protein CSVVPGPYGYTF.

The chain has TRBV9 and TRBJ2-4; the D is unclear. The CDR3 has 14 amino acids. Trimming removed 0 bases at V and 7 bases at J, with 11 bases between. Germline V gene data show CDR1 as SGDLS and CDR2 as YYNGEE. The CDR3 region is CASSVGLFENIQYF. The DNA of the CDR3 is TGTGCCAGCAGCGTAGGACTGTTCGAGAACATTCAGTACTTC.

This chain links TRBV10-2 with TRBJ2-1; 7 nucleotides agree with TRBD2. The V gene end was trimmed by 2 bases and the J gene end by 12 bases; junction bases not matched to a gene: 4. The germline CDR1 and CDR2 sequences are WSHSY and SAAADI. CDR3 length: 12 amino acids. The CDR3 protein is CASSEGTTGQFF. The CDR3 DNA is TGCGCCAGCAGTGAGGGGACTACCGGGCAGTTCTTC.

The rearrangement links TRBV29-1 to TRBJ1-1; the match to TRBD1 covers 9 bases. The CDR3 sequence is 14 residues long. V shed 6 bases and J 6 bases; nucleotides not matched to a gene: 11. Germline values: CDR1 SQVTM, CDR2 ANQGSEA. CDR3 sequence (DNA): TGCAGCGTCCATCCGGGACAGGGAAACGCTGAAGCTTTCTTT. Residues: CSVHPGQGNAEAFF. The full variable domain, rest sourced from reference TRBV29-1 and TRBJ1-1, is SAVISQKPSRDICQRGTSLTIQCQVDSQVTMMFWYRQQPGQSLTLIATANQGSEATYESGFVIDKFPISRPNLTFSTLTVSNMSPEDSSIYLCSVHPGQGNAEAFFGQGTRLTVV.

CDR3 nucleotides: TGCAGCGGCTGGACAGGGGGCTACGAGCAGTACTTC. Amino acid sequence: CSGWTGGYEQYF. The J gene is TRBJ2-7, the V gene TRBV29-1, with TRBD1 matching 10 bases. The junction had 3 bases not matched to a gene; V was cut back by 7 bases and J by 3 bases. Germline V lookup: CDR1 SQVTM, CDR2 ANQGSEA. CDR3 length: 12 amino acids.

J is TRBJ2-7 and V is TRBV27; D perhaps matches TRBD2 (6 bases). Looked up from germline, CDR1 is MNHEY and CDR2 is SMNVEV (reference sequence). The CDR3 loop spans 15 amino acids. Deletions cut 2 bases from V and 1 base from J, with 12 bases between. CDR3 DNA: TGTGCCAGCAGTTTACGGGGGAGAGGATCCTACGAGCAGTACTTC. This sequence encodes CASSLRGRGSYEQYF.

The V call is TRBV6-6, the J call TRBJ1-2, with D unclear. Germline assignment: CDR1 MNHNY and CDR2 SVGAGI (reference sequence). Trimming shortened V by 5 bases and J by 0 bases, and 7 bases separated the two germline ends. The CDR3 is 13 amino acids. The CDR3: CASSLSPNYGYTF. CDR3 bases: TGTGCCAGCAGTCTCTCCCCTAACTATGGCTACACCTTC.

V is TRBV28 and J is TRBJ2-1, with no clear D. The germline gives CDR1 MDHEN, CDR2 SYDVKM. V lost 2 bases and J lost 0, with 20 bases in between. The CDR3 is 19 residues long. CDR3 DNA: TGTGCCAGCAGTTTAGAGGTCCCGGTTTCAGCTAACTCCTACAATGAGCAGTTCTTC. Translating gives CASSLEVPVSANSYNEQFF.

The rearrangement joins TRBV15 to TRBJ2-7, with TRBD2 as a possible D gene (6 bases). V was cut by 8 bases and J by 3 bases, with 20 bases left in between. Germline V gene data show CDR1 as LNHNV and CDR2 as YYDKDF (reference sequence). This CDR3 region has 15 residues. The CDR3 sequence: CATGAGSPSIYEQYF. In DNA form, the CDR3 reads TGTGCCACCGGGGCGGGAAGCCCCTCCATCTACGAGCAGTACTTC.

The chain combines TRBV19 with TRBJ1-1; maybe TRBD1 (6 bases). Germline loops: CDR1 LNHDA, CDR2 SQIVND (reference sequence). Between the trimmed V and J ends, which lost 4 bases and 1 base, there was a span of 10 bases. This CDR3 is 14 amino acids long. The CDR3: CASSTGDPNTEAFF. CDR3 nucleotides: TGTGCCAGTAGTACAGGGGACCCGAACACTGAAGCTTTCTTT.

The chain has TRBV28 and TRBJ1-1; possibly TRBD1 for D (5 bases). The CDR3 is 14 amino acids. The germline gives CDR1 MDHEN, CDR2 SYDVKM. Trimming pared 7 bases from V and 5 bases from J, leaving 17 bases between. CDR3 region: CASTTRGGRTEAFF. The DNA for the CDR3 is TGTGCCAGCACCACCCGCGGGGGTAGGACTGAAGCTTTCTTT.

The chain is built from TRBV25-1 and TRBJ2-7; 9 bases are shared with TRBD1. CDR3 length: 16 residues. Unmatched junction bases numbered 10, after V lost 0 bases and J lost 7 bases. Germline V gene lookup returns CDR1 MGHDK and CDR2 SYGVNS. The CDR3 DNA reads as TGTGCCAGCAGTGAATACTCTTGGACAGGGGTACAAGAGCAGTACTTC. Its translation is CASSEYSWTGVQEQYF.

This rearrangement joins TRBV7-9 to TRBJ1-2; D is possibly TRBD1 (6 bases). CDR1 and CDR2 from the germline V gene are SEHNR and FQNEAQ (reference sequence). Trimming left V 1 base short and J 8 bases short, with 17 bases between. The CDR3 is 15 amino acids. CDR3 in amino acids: CASSLGGQPLRGYTF. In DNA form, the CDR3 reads TGTGCCAGCAGCTTAGGGGGACAACCATTGAGGGGCTACACCTTC.

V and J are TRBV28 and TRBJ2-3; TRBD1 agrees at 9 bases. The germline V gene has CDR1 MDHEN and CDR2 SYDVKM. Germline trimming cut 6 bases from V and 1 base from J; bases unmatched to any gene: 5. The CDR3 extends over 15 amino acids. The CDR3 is CASSRDREGTDTQYF. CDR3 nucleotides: TGTGCCAGCAGCCGGGACAGGGAGGGCACAGATACGCAGTATTTT. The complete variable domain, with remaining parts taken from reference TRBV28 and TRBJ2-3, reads DVKVTQSSRYLVKRTGEKVFLECVQDMDHENMFWYRQDPGLGLRLIYFSYDVKMKEKGDIPEGYSVSREKKERFSLILESASTNQTSMYLCASSRDREGTDTQYFGPGTRLTVL.

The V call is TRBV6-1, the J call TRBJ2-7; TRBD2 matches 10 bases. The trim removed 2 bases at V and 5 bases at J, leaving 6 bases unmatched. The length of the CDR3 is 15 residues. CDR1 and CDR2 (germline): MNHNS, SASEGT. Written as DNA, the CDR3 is TGTGCCAGCAGTGAAAGGGCTAGCGGGAGCGACGAGCAGTACTTC. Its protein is CASSERASGSDEQYF.

The CDR3 spells CASSLGLAGAGELFF. The CDR3 bases are TGTGCCAGCAGCTTAGGCCTAGCGGGAGCCGGGGAGCTGTTTTTT. The rearrangement links TRBV11-1 to TRBJ2-2; TRBD2 matches 10 bases. This CDR3 has 15 amino acids. Germline values: CDR1 SGHAT, CDR2 FQDESV (reference sequence). V was clipped by 1 base and J by 6 bases; unmatched bases: 2.

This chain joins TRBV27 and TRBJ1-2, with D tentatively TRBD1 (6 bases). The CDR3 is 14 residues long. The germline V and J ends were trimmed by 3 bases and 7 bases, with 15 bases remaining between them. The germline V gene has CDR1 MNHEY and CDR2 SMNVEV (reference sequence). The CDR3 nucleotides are TGTGCCAGCAGTTTTAGAGGACAGCCTGGTGGCTACACCTTC. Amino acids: CASSFRGQPGGYTF.

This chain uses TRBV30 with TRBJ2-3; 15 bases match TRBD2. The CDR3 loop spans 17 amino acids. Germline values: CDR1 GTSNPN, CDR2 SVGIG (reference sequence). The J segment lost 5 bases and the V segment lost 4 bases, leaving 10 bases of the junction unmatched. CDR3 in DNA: TGTGCCTGGAAGGGGACTAGCGGGAGGTTAGTTGGAGATACGCAGTATTTT. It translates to CAWKGTSGRLVGDTQYF. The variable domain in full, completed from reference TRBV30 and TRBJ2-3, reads SQTIHQWPATLVQPVGSPLSLECTVEGTSNPNLYWYRQAAGRGLQLLFYSVGIGQISSEVPQNLSASRPQDRQFILSSKKLLLSDSGFYLCAWKGTSGRLVGDTQYFGPGTRLTVL.